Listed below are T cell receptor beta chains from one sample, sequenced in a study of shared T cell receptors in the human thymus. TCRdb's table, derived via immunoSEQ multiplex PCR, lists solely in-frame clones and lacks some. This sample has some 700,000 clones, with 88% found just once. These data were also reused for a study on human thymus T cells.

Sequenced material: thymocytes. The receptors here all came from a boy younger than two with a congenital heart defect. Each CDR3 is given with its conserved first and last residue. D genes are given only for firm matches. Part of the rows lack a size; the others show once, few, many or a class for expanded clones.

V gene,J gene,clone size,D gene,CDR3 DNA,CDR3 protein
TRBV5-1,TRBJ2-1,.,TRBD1,TGCGCCAGCAGCCCGGGACAGGGGTCCAATGAGCAGTTCTTC,CASSPGQGSNEQFF
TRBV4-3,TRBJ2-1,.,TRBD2,TGCGCCAGCAGCCAAGACACTGTCGCTAGCGGACCCTCCTACAATGAGCAGTTCTTC,CASSQDTVASGPSYNEQFF
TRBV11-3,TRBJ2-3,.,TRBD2,TGTGCCAGCAGCGCCGCGGGACTAGCGGCCCCCACAGATACGCAGTATTTT,CASSAAGLAAPTDTQYF
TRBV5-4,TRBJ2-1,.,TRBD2,TGTGCCAGCAGCCCGATAGCGGGGCCGGGTAAAAATGAGCAGTTCTTC,CASSPIAGPGKNEQFF
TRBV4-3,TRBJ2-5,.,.,TGCGCCAGCAGCCCGTCTTTGCAGGGACAAGAGACCCAGTACTTC,CASSPSLQGQETQYF
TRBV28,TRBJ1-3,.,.,TGTGCCAGCAGTGATCAGGGGCCCCCCATCTCTGGAAACACCATATATTTT,CASSDQGPPISGNTIYF
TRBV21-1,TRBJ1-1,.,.,TGTGCCAGCAGCTCAGCAGGACAGAACACTGAAGCTTTCTTT,CASSSAGQNTEAFF
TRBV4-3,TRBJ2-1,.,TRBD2,TGCGCCAGCAGCCAAGTTAAGCGGGAGGGGGAGCACAATGAGCAGTTCTTC,CASSQVKREGEHNEQFF
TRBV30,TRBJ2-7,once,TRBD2,TGTGCCTGGAGTGTAGGGGCTAGCGGGAAGCCGACGGACCGATACGAGCAGTACTTC,CAWSVGASGKPTDRYEQYF
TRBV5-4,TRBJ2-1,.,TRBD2,TGTGCCAGCAGCTTGGGGGGGACTAGTGGGATCGATGAGCAGTTCTTC,CASSLGGTSGIDEQFF
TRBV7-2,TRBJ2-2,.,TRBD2,TGTGCCAGCAGCGTGGGACTAGCTCCCGGGGAGCTGTTTTTT,CASSVGLAPGELFF
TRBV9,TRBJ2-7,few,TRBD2,TGTGCCAGCAGCCCGCGGGGGATTTACGAGCAGTACTTC,CASSPRGIYEQYF
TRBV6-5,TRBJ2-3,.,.,TGTGCCAGCAACCTGTTGGGGGGAAGCACAGATACGCAGTATTTT,CASNLLGGSTDTQYF
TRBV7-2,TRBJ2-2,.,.,TGTGCCAGCAGCGCCCGGGGGGAGCTGTTTTTT,CASSARGELFF
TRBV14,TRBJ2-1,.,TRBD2,TGTGCCAGCAGCCAAGAACCGCCCCGGACTAGCGGGAGGGGCTATGAGCAGTTCTTC,CASSQEPPRTSGRGYEQFF
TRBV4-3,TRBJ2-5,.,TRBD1,TGCGCCAGCAGCCAAGATGGGACAGGGAAGGTGGAGGGTCGAGAGACCCAGTACTTC,CASSQDGTGKVEGRETQYF
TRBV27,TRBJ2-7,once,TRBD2,TGTGCCAGCAGTCTAACGGGGGGTAGTCGGGGCGAGCAGTACTTC,CASSLTGGSRGEQYF
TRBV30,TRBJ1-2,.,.,TGTGCCTGGATTTCTCCGGGGGTGGGTGGCTACACCTTC,CAWISPGVGGYTF